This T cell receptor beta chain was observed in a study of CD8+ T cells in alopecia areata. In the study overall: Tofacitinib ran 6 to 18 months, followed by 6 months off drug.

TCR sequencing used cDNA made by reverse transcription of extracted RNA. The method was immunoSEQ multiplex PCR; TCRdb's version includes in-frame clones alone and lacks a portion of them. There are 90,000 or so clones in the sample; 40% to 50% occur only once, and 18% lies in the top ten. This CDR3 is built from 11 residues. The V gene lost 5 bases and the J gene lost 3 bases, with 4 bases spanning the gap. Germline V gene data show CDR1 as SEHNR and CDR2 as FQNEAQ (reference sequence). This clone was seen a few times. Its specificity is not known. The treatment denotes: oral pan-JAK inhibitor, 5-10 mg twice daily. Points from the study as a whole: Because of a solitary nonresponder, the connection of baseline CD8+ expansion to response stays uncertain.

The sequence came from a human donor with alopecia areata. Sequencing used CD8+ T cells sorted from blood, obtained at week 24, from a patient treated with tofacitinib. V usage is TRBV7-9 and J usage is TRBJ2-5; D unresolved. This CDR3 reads CASSGKETQYF. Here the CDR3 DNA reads TGTGCCAGCAGCGGCAAAGAGACCCAGTACTTC.